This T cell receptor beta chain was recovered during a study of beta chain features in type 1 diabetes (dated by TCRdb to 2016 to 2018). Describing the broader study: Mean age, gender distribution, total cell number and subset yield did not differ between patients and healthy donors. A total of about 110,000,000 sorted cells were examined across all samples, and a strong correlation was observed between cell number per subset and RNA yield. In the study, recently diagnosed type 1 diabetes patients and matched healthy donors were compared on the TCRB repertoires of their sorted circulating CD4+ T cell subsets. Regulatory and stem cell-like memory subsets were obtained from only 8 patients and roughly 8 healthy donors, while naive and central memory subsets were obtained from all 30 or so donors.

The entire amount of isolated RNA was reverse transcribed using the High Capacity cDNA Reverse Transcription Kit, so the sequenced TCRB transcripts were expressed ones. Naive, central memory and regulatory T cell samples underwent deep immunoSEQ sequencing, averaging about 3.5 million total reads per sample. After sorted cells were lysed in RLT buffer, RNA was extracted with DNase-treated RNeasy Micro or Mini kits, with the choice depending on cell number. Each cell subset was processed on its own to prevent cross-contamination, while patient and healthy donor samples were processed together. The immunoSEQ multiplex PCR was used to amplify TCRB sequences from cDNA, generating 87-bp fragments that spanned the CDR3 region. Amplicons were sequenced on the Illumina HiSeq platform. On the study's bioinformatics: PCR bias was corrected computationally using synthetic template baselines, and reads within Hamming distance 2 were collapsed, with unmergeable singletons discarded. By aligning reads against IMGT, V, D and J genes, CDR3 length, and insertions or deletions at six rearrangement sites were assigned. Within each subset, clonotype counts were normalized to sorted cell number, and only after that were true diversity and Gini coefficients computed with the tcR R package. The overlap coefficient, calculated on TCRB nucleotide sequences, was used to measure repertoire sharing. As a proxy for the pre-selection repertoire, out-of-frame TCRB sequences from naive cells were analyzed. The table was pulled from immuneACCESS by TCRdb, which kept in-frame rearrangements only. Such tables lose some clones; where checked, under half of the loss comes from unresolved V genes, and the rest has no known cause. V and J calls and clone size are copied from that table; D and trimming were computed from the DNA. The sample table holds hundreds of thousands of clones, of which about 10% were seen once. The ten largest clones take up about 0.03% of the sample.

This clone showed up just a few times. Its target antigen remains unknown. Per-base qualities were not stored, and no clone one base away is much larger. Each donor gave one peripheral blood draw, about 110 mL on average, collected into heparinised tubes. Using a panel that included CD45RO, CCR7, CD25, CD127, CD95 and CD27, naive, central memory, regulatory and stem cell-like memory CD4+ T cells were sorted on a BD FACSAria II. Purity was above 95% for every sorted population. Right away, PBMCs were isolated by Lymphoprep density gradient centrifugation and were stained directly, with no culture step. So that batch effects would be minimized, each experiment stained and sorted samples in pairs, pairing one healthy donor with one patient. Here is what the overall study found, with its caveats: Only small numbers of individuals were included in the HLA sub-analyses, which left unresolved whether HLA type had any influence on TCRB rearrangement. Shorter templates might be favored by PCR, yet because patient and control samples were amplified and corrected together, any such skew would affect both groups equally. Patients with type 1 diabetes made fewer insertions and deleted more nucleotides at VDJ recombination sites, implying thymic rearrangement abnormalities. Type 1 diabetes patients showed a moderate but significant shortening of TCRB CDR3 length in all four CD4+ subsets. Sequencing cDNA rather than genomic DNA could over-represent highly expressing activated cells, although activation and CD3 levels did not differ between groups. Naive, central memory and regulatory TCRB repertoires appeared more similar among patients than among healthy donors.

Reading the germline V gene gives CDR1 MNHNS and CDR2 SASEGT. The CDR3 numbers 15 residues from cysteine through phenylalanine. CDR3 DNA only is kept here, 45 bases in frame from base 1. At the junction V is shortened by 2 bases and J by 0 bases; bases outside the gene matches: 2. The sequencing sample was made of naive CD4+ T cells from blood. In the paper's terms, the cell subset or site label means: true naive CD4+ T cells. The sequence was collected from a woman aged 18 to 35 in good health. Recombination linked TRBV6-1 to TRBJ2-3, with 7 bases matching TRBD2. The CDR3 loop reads CASSELGRSTDTQYF. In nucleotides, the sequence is TGTGCCAGCAGTGAACTCGGGAGGAGCACAGATACGCAGTATTTT.